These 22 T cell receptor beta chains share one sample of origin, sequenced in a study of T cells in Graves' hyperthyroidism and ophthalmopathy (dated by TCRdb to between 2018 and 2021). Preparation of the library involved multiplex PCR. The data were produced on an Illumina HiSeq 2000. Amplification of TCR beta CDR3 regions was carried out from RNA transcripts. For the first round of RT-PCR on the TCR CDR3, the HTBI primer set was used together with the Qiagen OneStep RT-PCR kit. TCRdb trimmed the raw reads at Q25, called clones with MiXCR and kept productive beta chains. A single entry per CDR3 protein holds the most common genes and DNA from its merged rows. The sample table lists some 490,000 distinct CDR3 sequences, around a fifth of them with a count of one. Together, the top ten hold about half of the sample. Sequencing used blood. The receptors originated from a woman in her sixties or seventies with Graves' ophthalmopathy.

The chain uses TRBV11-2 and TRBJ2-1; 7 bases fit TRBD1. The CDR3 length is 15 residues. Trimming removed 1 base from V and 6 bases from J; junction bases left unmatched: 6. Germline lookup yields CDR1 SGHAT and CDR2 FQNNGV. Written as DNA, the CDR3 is TGTGCCAGCAGCTTAGTACCTAGGGGGCCCAATGAGCAGTTCTTC. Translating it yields CASSLVPRGPNEQFF.

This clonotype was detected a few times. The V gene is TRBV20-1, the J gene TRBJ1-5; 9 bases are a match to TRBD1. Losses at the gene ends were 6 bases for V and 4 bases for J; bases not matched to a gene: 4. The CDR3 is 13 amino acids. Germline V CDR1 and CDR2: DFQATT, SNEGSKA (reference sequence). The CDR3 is CSAMDRGNQPQHF. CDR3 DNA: TGCAGTGCGATGGACAGGGGTAATCAGCCCCAGCATTTT.

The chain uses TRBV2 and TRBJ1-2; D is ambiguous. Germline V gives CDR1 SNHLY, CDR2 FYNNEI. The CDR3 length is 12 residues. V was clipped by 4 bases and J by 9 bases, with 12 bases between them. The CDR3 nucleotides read TGTGCCAGCAGTGTAGGTCTGGTTCGCTACACCTTC. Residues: CASSVGLVRYTF.

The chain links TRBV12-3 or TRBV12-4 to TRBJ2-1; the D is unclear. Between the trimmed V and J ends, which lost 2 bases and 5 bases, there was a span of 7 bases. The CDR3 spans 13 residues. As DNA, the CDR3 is TGTGCCAGCAGTTTAACTATGGACAATGAGCAGTTCTTC. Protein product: CASSLTMDNEQFF.

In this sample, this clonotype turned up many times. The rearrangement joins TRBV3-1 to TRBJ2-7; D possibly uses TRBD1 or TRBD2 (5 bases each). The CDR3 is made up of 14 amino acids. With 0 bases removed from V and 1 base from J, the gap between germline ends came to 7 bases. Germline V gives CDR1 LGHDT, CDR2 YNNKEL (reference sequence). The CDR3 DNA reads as TGTGCCAGCAGCCAAGAGGGGGTTTCCTACGAGCAGTACTTC. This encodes CASSQEGVSYEQYF.

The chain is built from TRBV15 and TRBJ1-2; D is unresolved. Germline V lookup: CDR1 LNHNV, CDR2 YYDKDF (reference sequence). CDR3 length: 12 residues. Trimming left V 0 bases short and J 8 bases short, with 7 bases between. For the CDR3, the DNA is TGTGCCACCAGCAGAGATCAGTTAGGCTACACCTTC. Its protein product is CATSRDQLGYTF.

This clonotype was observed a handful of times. The chain's CDR3 is CASRSQGSNYGYTF. The CDR3 nucleotides are TGTGCCAGCAGGAGTCAGGGGAGCAACTATGGCTACACCTTC. The chain uses TRBV28 and TRBJ1-2; D may be TRBD1 (6 bases). Trimming cost V 6 bases and J 2 bases, with 13 bases left between them. CDR3 size: 14 residues. Germline assignment: CDR1 MDHEN and CDR2 SYDVKM.

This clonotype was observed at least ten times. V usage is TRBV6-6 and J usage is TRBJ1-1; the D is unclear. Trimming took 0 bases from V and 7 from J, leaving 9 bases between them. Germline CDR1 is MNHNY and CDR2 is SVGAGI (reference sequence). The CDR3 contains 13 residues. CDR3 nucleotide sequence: TGTGCCAGCAGTTACTCGGTTGGAGGTGAAGCTTTCTTT. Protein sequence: CASSYSVGGEAFF.

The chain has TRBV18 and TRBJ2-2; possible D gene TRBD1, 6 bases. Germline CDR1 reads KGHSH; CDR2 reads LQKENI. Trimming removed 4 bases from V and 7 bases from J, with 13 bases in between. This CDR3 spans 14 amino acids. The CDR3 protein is CASSQRQELGELFF. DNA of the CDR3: TGTGCCAGCTCACAGCGACAGGAACTCGGGGAGCTGTTTTTT.

The CDR3 is CASSVRDGYTF. As DNA, the CDR3 is TGTGCCAGCAGTGTAAGGGACGGCTACACCTTC. The chain has TRBV2 and TRBJ1-2, with D maybe TRBD1 (5 bases). CDR3 size: 11 residues. Germline assignment: CDR1 SNHLY and CDR2 FYNNEI. Trimming left V 4 bases short and J 8 bases short, with 8 bases between.

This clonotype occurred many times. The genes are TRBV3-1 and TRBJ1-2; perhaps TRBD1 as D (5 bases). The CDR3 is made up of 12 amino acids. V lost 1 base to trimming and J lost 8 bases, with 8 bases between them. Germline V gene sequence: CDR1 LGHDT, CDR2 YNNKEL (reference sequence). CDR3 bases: TGTGCCAGCAGCCAAGGGGACTTCGGCTACACCTTC. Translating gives CASSQGDFGYTF.

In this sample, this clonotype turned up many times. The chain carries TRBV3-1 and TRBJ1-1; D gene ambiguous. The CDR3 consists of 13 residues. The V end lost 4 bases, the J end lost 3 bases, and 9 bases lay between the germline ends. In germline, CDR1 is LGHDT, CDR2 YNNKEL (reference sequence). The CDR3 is CASSPRLYTEAFF. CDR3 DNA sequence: TGTGCCAGCAGCCCTAGATTGTACACTGAAGCTTTCTTT.

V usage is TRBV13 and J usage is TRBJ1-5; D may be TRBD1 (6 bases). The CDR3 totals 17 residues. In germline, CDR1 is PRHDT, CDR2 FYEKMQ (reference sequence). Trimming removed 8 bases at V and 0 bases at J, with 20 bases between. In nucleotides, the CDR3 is TGTGCCAGCCTACAGGGCGTGACGTCCTATAGCAATCAGCCCCAGCATTTT. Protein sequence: CASLQGVTSYSNQPQHF.

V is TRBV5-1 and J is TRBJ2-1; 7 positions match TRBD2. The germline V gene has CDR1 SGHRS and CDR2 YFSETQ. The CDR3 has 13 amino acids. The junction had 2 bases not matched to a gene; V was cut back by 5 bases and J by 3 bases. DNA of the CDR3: TGCGCCAGCAGACTAGCGATCTACAATGAGCAGTTCTTC. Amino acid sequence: CASRLAIYNEQFF.

The CDR3 bases are TGTGCCAGCAGTGTGTTCCGGAGCCAAGAGACCCAGTACTTC. This codes for CASSVFRSQETQYF. V usage is TRBV6-4 and J usage is TRBJ2-5; D is unclear. Germline V gives CDR1 MRHNA, CDR2 SNTAGT. V dropped 4 bases and J dropped 1 base, with 10 bases sitting between them. The CDR3 is made up of 14 amino acids.

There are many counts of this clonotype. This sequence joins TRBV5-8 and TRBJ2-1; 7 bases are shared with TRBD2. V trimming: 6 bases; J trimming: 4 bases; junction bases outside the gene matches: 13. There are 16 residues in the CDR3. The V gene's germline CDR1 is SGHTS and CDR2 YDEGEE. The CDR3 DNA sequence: TGTGCCAGCACCCCTGGGTGGAGCGGGAAGTACAATGAGCAGTTCTTC. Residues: CASTPGWSGKYNEQFF. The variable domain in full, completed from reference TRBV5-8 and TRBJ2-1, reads EAGVTQSPTHLIKTRGQQATLRCSPISGHTSVYWYQQALGLGLQFLLWYDEGEERNRGNFPPRFSGRQFPNYSSELNVNALELEDSALYLCASTPGWSGKYNEQFFGPGTRLTVL.

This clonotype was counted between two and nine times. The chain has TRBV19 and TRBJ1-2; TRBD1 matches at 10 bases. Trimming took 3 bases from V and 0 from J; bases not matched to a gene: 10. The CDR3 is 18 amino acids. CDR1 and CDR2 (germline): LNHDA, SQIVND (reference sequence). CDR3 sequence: CASSIRTGTGVTNYGYTF. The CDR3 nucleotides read TGTGCCAGTAGTATTCGGACCGGGACAGGGGTCACTAACTATGGCTACACCTTC.

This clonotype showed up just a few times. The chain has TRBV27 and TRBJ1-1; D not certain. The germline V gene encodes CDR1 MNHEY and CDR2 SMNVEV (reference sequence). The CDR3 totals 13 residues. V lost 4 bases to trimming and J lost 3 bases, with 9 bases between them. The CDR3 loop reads CASSWGWDTEAFF. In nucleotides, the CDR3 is TGTGCCAGCAGTTGGGGATGGGACACTGAAGCTTTCTTT.

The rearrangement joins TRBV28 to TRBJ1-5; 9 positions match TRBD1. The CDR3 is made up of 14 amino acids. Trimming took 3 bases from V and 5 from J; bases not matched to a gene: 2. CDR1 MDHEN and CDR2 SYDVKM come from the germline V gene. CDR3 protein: CASSFHRGHQPQHF. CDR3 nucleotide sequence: TGTGCCAGCAGTTTCCACAGGGGGCATCAGCCCCAGCATTTT. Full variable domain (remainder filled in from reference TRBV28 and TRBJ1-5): DVKVTQSSRYLVKRTGEKVFLECVQDMDHENMFWYRQDPGLGLRLIYFSYDVKMKEKGDIPEGYSVSREKKERFSLILESASTNQTSMYLCASSFHRGHQPQHFGDGTRLSIL.

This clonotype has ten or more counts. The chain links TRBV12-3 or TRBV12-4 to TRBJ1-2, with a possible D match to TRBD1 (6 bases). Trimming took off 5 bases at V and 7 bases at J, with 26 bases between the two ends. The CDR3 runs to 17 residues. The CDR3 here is CASSRTPGAPTVSGYTF. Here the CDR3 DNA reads TGTGCCAGCAGTCGTACTCCGGGGGCCCCCACGGTTAGTGGCTACACCTTC.

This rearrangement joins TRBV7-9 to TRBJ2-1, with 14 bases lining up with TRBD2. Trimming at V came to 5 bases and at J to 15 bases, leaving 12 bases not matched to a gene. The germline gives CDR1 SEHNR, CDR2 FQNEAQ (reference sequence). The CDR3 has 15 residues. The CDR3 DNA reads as TGTGCCAGCAGCCAGGGACTAGCGGGAGAGCATATTGGGTTCTTC. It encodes CASSQGLAGEHIGFF.

The CDR3 here is CSARDLGRWNTEAFF. As DNA, the CDR3 is TGCAGTGCTAGAGATTTGGGCCGCTGGAACACTGAAGCTTTCTTT. This rearrangement joins TRBV20-1 to TRBJ1-1; D is undetermined. Germline CDR1 DFQATT, CDR2 SNEGSKA (reference sequence). Trimming shortened V by 0 bases and J by 1 base, and 12 bases separated the two germline ends. The CDR3 loop spans 15 amino acids.